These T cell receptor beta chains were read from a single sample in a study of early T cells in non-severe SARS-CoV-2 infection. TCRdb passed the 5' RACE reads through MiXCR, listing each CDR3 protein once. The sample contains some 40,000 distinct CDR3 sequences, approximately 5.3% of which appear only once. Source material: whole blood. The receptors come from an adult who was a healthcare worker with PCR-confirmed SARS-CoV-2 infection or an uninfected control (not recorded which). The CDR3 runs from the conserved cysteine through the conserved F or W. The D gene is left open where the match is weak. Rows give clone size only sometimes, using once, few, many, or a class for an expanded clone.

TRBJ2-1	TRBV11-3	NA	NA	TGTGCCAGCACATTAGGGGCCGCTGAGCAGTTCTTC	CASTLGAAEQFF
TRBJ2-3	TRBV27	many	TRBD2	TGTGCCAGCAGTAAAGGGACTAGCGGGAGGGCCAGAAACCTATTT	CASSKGTSGRARNLF
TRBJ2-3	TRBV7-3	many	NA	TGTGCCAGCAGCCCCACTTCACAAGATACGCAGTATTTT	CASSPTSQDTQYF
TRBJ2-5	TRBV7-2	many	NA	TGTGCCAGCAGCTTCCGGCGAGGGGCCTCAGAGACCCAGTACTTC	CASSFRRGASETQYF
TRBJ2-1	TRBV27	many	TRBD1	TGTGCCAGCAGTTTAGAGGGACAGAACAATGAGCAGTTCTTC	CASSLEGQNNEQFF
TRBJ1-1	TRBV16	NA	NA	TGTGCCAGCAGCCAACAGGCAGGGCGGTACGCTGAAGCTTTCTTT	CASSQQAGRYAEAFF
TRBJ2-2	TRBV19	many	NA	TGTGCCAGTAGTATAGGGTTAGGCCGCTGGGAGCTGTTTTTT	CASSIGLGRWELFF
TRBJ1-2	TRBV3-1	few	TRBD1	TGTGCCAGCAGCCGAGGTGCAGGGGGCGTTGGCTACACCTTC	CASSRGAGGVGYTF
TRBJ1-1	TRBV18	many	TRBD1	TGTGCCAGCTCACCACGTCGGCCAGACAGGGTGACTGAAGCTTTCTTT	CASSPRRPDRVTEAFF
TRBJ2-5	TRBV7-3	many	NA	TGTGCCAGCAGCGCCACGACTAGGGCGGGGGAGACCCAGTACTTC	CASSATTRAGETQYF
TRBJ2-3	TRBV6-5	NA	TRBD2	TGTGCCAGCAGGATAGCGGGAGTGGGGGCAGATACGCAGTATTTT	CASRIAGVGADTQYF
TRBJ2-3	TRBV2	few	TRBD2	TGTGCCAGCAGTGGGCTAGCGGGAGGGCAAGATACGCAGTATTTT	CASSGLAGGQDTQYF
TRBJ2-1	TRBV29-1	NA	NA	TGCAGCGTGGTTCAGCATGAGCAGTTCTTC	CSVVQHEQFF
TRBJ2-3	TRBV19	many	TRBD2	TGTGCCAGTAGTACGACTAGCGGATATAGCACAGATACGCAGTATTTT	CASSTTSGYSTDTQYF
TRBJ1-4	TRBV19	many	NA	TGTGCCAGTAGCCCTACAGCGACGAGTAATGAAAAACTGTTTTTT	CASSPTATSNEKLFF
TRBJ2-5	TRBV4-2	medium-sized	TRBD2	TGTGCCAGCAGCCTAACTAGCGGGGGGGCTCAAGAGACCCAGTACTTC	CASSLTSGGAQETQYF
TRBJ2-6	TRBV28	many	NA	TGTGCCAGCAGTTTATACCTCTCTGGGGCCAACGTCCTGACTTTC	CASSLYLSGANVLTF
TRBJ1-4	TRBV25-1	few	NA	TGTGCCAGCCGGGGAGGGATCGGCGAAAAACTGTTTTTT	CASRGGIGEKLFF
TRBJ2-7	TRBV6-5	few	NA	TGTGCCAGCAGTTACTCCGGGGGAGATACCTACGAGCAGTACTTC	CASSYSGGDTYEQYF
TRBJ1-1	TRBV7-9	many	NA	TGTGCCAGCAGCTTAGCCACGAACACTGAAGCTTTCTTT	CASSLATNTEAFF
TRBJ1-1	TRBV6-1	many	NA	TGTGCCAGCAGATTGACAGGAGATGAAGCTTTCTTT	CASRLTGDEAFF
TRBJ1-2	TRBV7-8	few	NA	TGTGCCAGCAGCTTTAATACCCGGGACATGGCCTACTATGGCTACACCTTC	CASSFNTRDMAYYGYTF
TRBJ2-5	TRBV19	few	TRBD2	TGTGCCAGTAGGGCGGGACTAGCGAGAGAGACCCAGTACTTC	CASRAGLARETQYF
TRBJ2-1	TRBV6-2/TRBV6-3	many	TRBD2	TGTGCCAGCAGCCAACCCCCCGCGGGGGGCCACAATGAGCAGTTCTTC	CASSQPPAGGHNEQFF
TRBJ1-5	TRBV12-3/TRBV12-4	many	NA	TGTGCCAGCAGTGAGGGACCTCAGCCCCAGCATTTT	CASSEGPQPQHF
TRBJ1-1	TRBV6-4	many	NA	TGTGCCAGCAGTGTGTCCAGAGGCACTGAAGCTTTCTTT	CASSVSRGTEAFF
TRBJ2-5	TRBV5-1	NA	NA	TGCGCCAGCAGCTTGGGGGATCTGGGGCAAGAGACCCAGTACTTC	CASSLGDLGQETQYF
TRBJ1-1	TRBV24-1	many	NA	TGTGCCCTCCCGGGGGGGTCCCCCACTTACACTGAAGCTTTCTTT	CALPGGSPTYTEAFF
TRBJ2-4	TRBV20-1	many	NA	TGCAGTGCTATCGGGAGCGCCAAAAACATTCAGTACTTC	CSAIGSAKNIQYF
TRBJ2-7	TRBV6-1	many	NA	TGTGCCAGCAGCAGACAGAACCCCTACGAGCAGTACTTC	CASSRQNPYEQYF
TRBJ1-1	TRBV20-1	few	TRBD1	TGCAGTGCATTCGACAGGGGGGACACTGAAGCTTTCTTT	CSAFDRGDTEAFF
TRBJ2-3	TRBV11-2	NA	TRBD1	TGTGCCAGCAGCTTTACAGGGGTGGTTACAGATACGCAGTATTTT	CASSFTGVVTDTQYF
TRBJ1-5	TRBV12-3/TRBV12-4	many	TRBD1	TGTGCCAGCAGTTTAGGGGACAGACTGCCCCAGCATTTT	CASSLGDRLPQHF
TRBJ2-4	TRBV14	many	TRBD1	TGTGCCAGCACTCAAACAGGGGGCATGATTGCCAAAATCATTCAGTACTTC	CASTQTGGMIAKIIQYF
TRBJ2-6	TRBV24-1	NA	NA	TGTGCCACCAGTGTGGCCTCTGGGGCCAACGTCCTGACTTTC	CATSVASGANVLTF
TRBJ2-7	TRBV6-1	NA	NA	TGTGCCAGCATAAAAGCCCCTGCAGGATCCTACGAGCAGTACTTC	CASIKAPAGSYEQYF
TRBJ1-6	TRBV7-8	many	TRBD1	TGTGCCAGCAGCGGAGCCGGGACAGGGTTTTTGTGGTCACCCCTCCACTTT	CASSGAGTGFLWSPLHF
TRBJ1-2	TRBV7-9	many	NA	TGTGCCAGCAGCTTAGAAGGCAGGGTTGATGGCTACACCTTC	CASSLEGRVDGYTF
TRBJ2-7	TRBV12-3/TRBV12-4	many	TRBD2	TGTGCCAGCAGTACTAGCGGGAGCCCCTACTACGAGCAGTACTTC	CASSTSGSPYYEQYF
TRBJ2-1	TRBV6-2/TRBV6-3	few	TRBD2	TGTGCCAGCAGTCCCCCCAGCGGGGGAGTATACCTTAATGAGCAGTTCTTC	CASSPPSGGVYLNEQFF
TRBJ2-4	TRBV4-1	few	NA	TGCGCCAGCAGCCAAGCAGGGGTAGCCAAAAACATTCAGTACTTC	CASSQAGVAKNIQYF
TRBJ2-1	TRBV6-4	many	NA	TGTGCCAGCAGTGACTCAAGAAATGAGCAGTTCTTC	CASSDSRNEQFF
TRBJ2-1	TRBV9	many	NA	TGTGCCAGCAGCGTACAAGGGAACTCCTACAATGAGCAGTTCTTC	CASSVQGNSYNEQFF
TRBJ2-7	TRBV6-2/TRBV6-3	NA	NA	TGTGCCAGCAGTAAAACCGGGACTCTCTCCTACGAGCAGTACTTC	CASSKTGTLSYEQYF
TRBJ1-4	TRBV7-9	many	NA	TGTGCCAGCAGCCCAACGGATGAAAAACTGTTTTTT	CASSPTDEKLFF
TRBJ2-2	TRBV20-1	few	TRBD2	TGCAGTGCTAGACCCTTAACTAGCGGGAGGGCCGACGGGGAGCTGTTTTTT	CSARPLTSGRADGELFF
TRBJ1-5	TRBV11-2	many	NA	TGTGCCAGCAGCTTATCTCCACCGGGACCTCGCGATCAGCCCCAGCATTTT	CASSLSPPGPRDQPQHF
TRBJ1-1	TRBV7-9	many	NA	TGTGCCAGCAGCTTAGTGGTGCTTAACACTGAAGCTTTCTTT	CASSLVVLNTEAFF
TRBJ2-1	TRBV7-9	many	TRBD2	TGTGCCAGCAACCTCCGACTAGCGGGGGGTAATGAGCAGTTCTTC	CASNLRLAGGNEQFF
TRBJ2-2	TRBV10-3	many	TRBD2	TGTGCCATCAGTGAGTCGACGGGAGGAGGCACCGGGGAGCTGTTTTTT	CAISESTGGGTGELFF
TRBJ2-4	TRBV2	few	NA	TGTGCCGCACAAAGGAATAGCGGGACAGACATTCAGTACTTC	CAAQRNSGTDIQYF
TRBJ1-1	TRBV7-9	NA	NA	TGTGCCAGCAGCCTCACAAAGAACACTGAAGCTTTCTTT	CASSLTKNTEAFF
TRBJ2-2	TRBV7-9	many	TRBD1	TGTGCCAGCAGCCCTTTGCGGGACAGGGCAAACACCGGGGAGCTGTTTTTT	CASSPLRDRANTGELFF